This T cell receptor (beta chain) was captured in a study of cytomegalovirus exposure and HLA in healthy donors. In the case of this clone: No antigen is known for it.

Overall study results and limits: An analysis done earlier found most TCR beta V segments productive about 90% or about 30% of the time. Differences between HLA loci emerged in a later analysis of TCR association rates, with DRB1 most and HLA-C fewest.

Primers included in the PCR were 60 Vbeta and 13 Jbeta primers. Data came from immunoSEQ multiplex PCR; TCRdb stores just in-frame clones and leaves some out. The sample includes 180,000 or so clones, roughly 77% of them seen just once. The sample comprised PBMCs. This receptor was identified in a woman in her twenties or thirties in good health and CMV-seropositive.

The DNA for the CDR3 is TGTGCCAGCAGCCGGACAGGGGGTTTTTATGGCTACACCTTC. Translated, it gives CASSRTGGFYGYTF. The chain uses TRBV11-2 and TRBJ1-2; 10 bases are shared with TRBD1. V gave up 5 bases and J gave up 5 bases; unmatched junction bases: 5. This CDR3 has 14 amino acids. CDR1 is SGHAT, CDR2 FQNNGV, per germline. The complete variable domain, with remaining parts taken from reference TRBV11-2 and TRBJ1-2, reads EAGVAQSPRYKIIEKRQSVAFWCNPISGHATLYWYQQILGQGPKLLIQFQNNGVVDDSQLPKDRFSAERLKGVDSTLKIQPAKLEDSAVYLCASSRTGGFYGYTFGSGTRLTVV.